The 16 T cell receptor beta chains listed next were all sequenced from one sample in a study of response to subunit inactivated influenza vaccine. TCRdb analysed the RT-PCR reads with MiXCR anew, one entry per CDR3 protein. The table records around 570,000 distinct CDR3 sequences, roughly 10% of them present only once. These data were also reused for a study on T cells expressing NK-cell markers. Per that study: UMI-tagged 5'RACE template switching yielded the TCR beta cDNA.

This specimen consisted of PBMCs from blood, obtained on the day of vaccination. These receptors were taken from a man aged 50 to 60 who received an inactivated influenza vaccine.

This clonotype was recorded at least ten times. The chain couples TRBV27 to TRBJ1-6; perhaps TRBD1 as D (5 bases). The length of the CDR3 is 14 residues. V gave up 2 bases and J gave up 6 bases, with 8 bases separating them. CDR1 and CDR2 from the germline V gene are MNHEY and SMNVEV (reference sequence). CDR3 loop: CASSLGGANSPLHF. CDR3 bases: TGTGCCAGCAGTTTAGGAGGGGCTAATTCACCCCTCCACTTT.

This clonotype appeared a few times. The chain is built from TRBV12-3 or TRBV12-4 and TRBJ1-1, with unresolved D. Trimming took off 3 bases at V and 4 bases at J, with 9 bases between the two ends. CDR3 size: 13 residues. The CDR3 sequence: CASSFLAGTEAFF. The CDR3 bases are TGTGCCAGCAGTTTTCTTGCCGGCACTGAAGCTTTCTTT.

This clonotype was recorded a few times. The chain joins TRBV3-1 to TRBJ1-4; D is ambiguous. Germline CDR1 is LGHDT and CDR2 is YNNKEL (reference sequence). The CDR3 covers 15 residues. V was cut by 4 bases and J by 4 bases, with 13 bases left in between. The chain's CDR3 is CASSPYGRINEKLFF. CDR3 bases: TGTGCCAGCAGCCCCTATGGAAGGATTAATGAAAAACTGTTTTTT.

This chain connects TRBV7-2 to TRBJ1-5; 9 nucleotides agree with TRBD1. Germline CDR1 SGHTA, CDR2 FQGNSA. This CDR3 contains 15 residues. V shed 5 bases and J 3 bases; nucleotides not matched to a gene: 5. The CDR3 loop is CASSGRTGVNQPQHF. The CDR3 bases are TGTGCCAGCAGCGGACGGACAGGGGTCAATCAGCCCCAGCATTTT. The full variable domain, with the rest looked up from reference TRBV7-2 and TRBJ1-5, is GAGVSQSPSNKVTEKGKDVELRCDPISGHTALYWYRQSLGQGLEFLIYFQGNSAPDKSGLPSDRFSAERTGGSVSTLTIQRTQQEDSAVYLCASSGRTGVNQPQHFGDGTRLSIL.

This clonotype was seen ten or more times. The CDR3 here is CSVDRGARDTQYF. DNA for the CDR3: TGCAGCGTTGATCGGGGGGCTAGGGATACGCAGTATTTT. The chain joins TRBV29-1 to TRBJ2-3, with D possibly matching TRBD2 (7 bases). CDR1 is SQVTM, CDR2 ANQGSEA, per germline. The CDR3 runs 13 residues. Trimming took 3 bases from V and 6 from J, leaving 13 bases between them.

The genes are TRBV20-1 and TRBJ2-3, with D hard to call. The V end lost 7 bases, the J end lost 1 base, and 9 bases lay between the germline ends. This CDR3 region has 12 residues. Germline V gene lookup returns CDR1 DFQATT and CDR2 SNEGSKA (reference sequence). CDR3 nucleotide sequence: TGCAGTGTCATGAAGGGCACAGATACGCAGTATTTT. This encodes CSVMKGTDTQYF.

This clonotype appeared a few times. The rearrangement uses TRBV9 and TRBJ2-3; D is unresolved. V was clipped by 5 bases and J by 3 bases, with 10 bases between them. The CDR3 covers 13 residues. Germline V gene sequence: CDR1 SGDLS, CDR2 YYNGEE. The CDR3 is CASSYLHTDTQYF. The CDR3 bases are TGTGCCAGCAGTTATCTCCATACAGATACGCAGTATTTT. Supplemented by reference TRBV9 and TRBJ2-3, the full variable domain reads DSGVTQTPKHLITATGQRVTLRCSPRSGDLSVYWYQQSLDQGLQFLIQYYNGEERAKGNILERFSAQQFPDLHSELNLSSLELGDSALYFCASSYLHTDTQYFGPGTRLTVL.

The chain joins TRBV7-9 to TRBJ1-1; D may be TRBD1 (6 bases). The CDR3 runs to 16 residues. Germline CDR1 and CDR2: SEHNR and FQNEAQ (reference sequence). The V end was cut by 5 bases, the J end by 4 bases, with 20 bases between. CDR3 sequence (DNA): TGTGCCAGCAGCCCACCCCCCTGGGGCAGGGGCACTGAAGCTTTCTTT. It specifies CASSPPPWGRGTEAFF.

This clonotype was counted only a few times. This chain uses TRBV20-1 with TRBJ2-7, with D maybe TRBD1 (5 bases). Germline V gene lookup returns CDR1 DFQATT and CDR2 SNEGSKA (reference sequence). This CDR3 is built from 14 residues. Between the trimmed V and J ends, which lost 5 bases and 0 bases, there was a span of 14 bases. Here the CDR3 DNA reads TGCAGTGCTTTAGGACATTCGAGCTCCTACGAGCAGTACTTC. This codes for CSALGHSSSYEQYF.

This clonotype turned up a few times. The chain carries TRBV28 and TRBJ2-7; 7 nucleotides match TRBD2. Trimming cost V 6 bases and J 0 bases; bases outside gene matches: 8. Germline V gene sequence: CDR1 MDHEN, CDR2 SYDVKM. The CDR3 spans 15 residues. The CDR3, as DNA: TGTGCCAGCAGCCCCGGGGGGTATAGCTCCTACGAGCAGTACTTC. Residues: CASSPGGYSSYEQYF.

The rearrangement joins TRBV5-1 to TRBJ1-4, with D unclear. The CDR3 extends over 15 amino acids. Germline values: CDR1 SGHRS, CDR2 YFSETQ. V dropped 3 bases and J dropped 4 bases, with 13 bases sitting between them. The CDR3 loop is CASSSLNDDNEKLFF. The CDR3 DNA follows: TGCGCCAGCAGCTCCCTTAACGACGATAATGAAAAACTGTTTTTT.

The chain couples TRBV27 to TRBJ2-7, with TRBD1 as a possible D gene (6 bases). CDR1 is MNHEY and CDR2 is SMNVEV in the germline V gene (reference sequence). V dropped 6 bases and J dropped 2 bases, with 23 bases sitting between them. The CDR3 contains 17 residues. CDR3 sequence: CASRDSTGSFRPYEQYF. CDR3 nucleotide sequence: TGTGCCAGCAGGGATTCAACAGGGTCCTTTAGGCCCTACGAGCAGTACTTC.

The chain employs TRBV9 and TRBJ2-7; 8 bases are a match to TRBD2. The CDR3 consists of 16 residues. Germline trimming cut 3 bases from V and 4 bases from J; bases unmatched to any gene: 12. The germline gives CDR1 SGDLS, CDR2 YYNGEE. CDR3 region: CASSAQGQREWYEQYF. As DNA, the CDR3 is TGTGCCAGCAGCGCCCAAGGACAGCGGGAGTGGTACGAGCAGTACTTC.

The rearrangement joins TRBV5-1 to TRBJ2-7, with 9 nucleotides matching TRBD2. The CDR3 is made up of 16 amino acids. The germline V gene encodes CDR1 SGHRS and CDR2 YFSETQ. V lost 6 bases and J lost 2; bases outside the gene matches: 12. CDR3 in amino acids: CASKATSGLRAYEQYF. CDR3 in DNA: TGCGCCAGCAAGGCGACTAGCGGCCTCCGTGCCTACGAGCAGTACTTC.

There are a few counts of this clonotype. The chain couples TRBV20-1 to TRBJ2-1, with 14 bases matching TRBD2. Germline CDR1 DFQATT, CDR2 SNEGSKA (reference sequence). The ends lost 3 bases at V and 7 bases at J; junction bases unmatched: 8. The CDR3 has 16 amino acids. Here the CDR3 reads CSASATSGGAGNEQFF. CDR3 DNA sequence: TGCAGTGCTAGTGCGACTAGCGGGGGGGCCGGTAATGAGCAGTTCTTC.

The genes are TRBV18 and TRBJ1-2, with D possibly matching TRBD1 (5 bases). With 3 bases removed from V and 7 bases from J, the gap between germline ends came to 12 bases. This CDR3 comprises 13 residues. Germline CDR1 and CDR2: KGHSH and LQKENI. CDR3 region: CASSPRRAGGYTF. Here the CDR3 DNA reads TGTGCCAGCTCACCTCGCAGGGCAGGTGGCTACACCTTC.